This entry features one TCR beta chain sequence. Its target is unknown. CDR3 length: 12 residues. Germline values: CDR1 SGHTA, CDR2 FQGNSA. V dropped 5 bases and J dropped 6 bases, with 8 bases sitting between them. Assay: immunoSEQ multiplex PCR; the TCRdb copy retains only in-frame clones and omits some. The sample includes 100,000 to 150,000 clones, 85% to 95% of them seen just once. The source of the sample is a study of T cell responses to AZD1222 COVID-19 vaccine. Study-level points and caveats: Spike-specific TCR breadth rose after two AZD1222 doses, and depth rose as well.

V usage is TRBV7-2 and J usage is TRBJ2-1; no clear D. The clonotype comes from an adult in good health. Source: peripheral blood, taken on day 0 of AZD1222 vaccination. CDR3 residues: CASSNFRNEQFF. CDR3 bases: TGTGCCAGCAGCAATTTTCGCAATGAGCAGTTCTTC.